Reported below is one T cell receptor (beta chain). Repertoires were generated with immunoSEQ multiplex PCR, while TCRdb's copy carries only in-frame clones and drops some. The sample includes 91,000 or so clones, about 95% of them seen just once. The CDR3 spans 19 residues. In germline, CDR1 is SGHAT, CDR2 FQNNGV. Trimming at V came to 4 bases and at J to 2 bases, leaving 16 bases not matched to a gene. The data were taken from a study of technical replicates of blood from several donors. The clonotype originates from a human donor in good health. This chain links TRBV11-2 with TRBJ2-5; 10 nucleotides align to TRBD2. The sequenced sample was T cells isolated from PBMCs. The CDR3 is CASSSYQVAGGWGQETQYF. For the CDR3, the DNA is TGTGCCAGCAGCTCCTATCAAGTAGCGGGAGGTTGGGGGCAAGAGACCCAGTACTTC.